What follows are 30 T cell receptor beta chains derived from one specimen sequenced in a study of blood T cells in healthy people across ages. A second PCR of about 6 to 11 cycles used a sample-barcoded 5' primer and a J-beta primer mix. From the 5' RACE reads, TCRdb called clonotypes with MiXCR, one entry per CDR3 protein. The repertoire includes over 1,300,000 distinct CDR3 sequences, approximately 60% of them detected once, and about 6.3% sits in the top ten. Sequencing was performed on blood. The source is a man aged 18 to 30 in good health.

DNA for the CDR3: TGTGCCAGCAGCCCCAACCCAGCGCGACAGAACACCGGGGAGCTGTTTTTT. Residues: CASSPNPARQNTGELFF. The chain recombines TRBV4-2 with TRBJ2-2; D gene uncertain. Trimming removed 4 bases at V and 1 base at J, with 16 bases between. Germline V CDR1 and CDR2: LGHNA, YNFKEQ. The CDR3 consists of 17 residues.

V gene TRBV20-1 combines with J gene TRBJ2-7, with 7 bases matching TRBD2. J gave up 2 bases and V 0 bases, and 10 bases lay outside the gene matches. Germline CDR1 DFQATT, CDR2 SNEGSKA (reference sequence). The CDR3 has 16 amino acids. CDR3: CSARDPQGLVPYEQYF. CDR3 nucleotide sequence: TGCAGTGCTAGAGATCCCCAAGGACTAGTTCCCTACGAGCAGTACTTC.

The chain joins TRBV28 to TRBJ2-7; 9 positions match TRBD2. The CDR3 consists of 16 residues. Germline CDR1 reads MDHEN; CDR2 reads SYDVKM. V was clipped by 3 bases and J by 4 bases; unmatched bases: 10. The CDR3 reads CASSFAVTAGGYEQYF. CDR3 in DNA: TGTGCCAGCAGTTTCGCCGTGACAGCGGGGGGATACGAGCAGTACTTC.

V is TRBV15 and J is TRBJ2-1, with D possibly matching TRBD2 (6 bases). The CDR3 totals 14 residues. Trimming cost V 1 base and J 7 bases, with 11 bases left between them. CDR1 and CDR2 (germline): LNHNV, YYDKDF (reference sequence). The CDR3 sequence is CATSRAGLTNEQFF. In DNA, the CDR3 is TGTGCCACCAGCAGAGCAGGACTAACGAATGAGCAGTTCTTC. Full variable domain (outside the CDR3, taken from reference TRBV15 and TRBJ2-1): DAMVIQNPRYQVTQFGKPVTLSCSQTLNHNVMYWYQQKSSQAPKLLFHYYDKDFNNEADTPDNFQSRRPNTSFCFLDIRSPGLGDTAMYLCATSRAGLTNEQFFGPGTRLTVL.

The CDR3 is CASSPGTSGRKFYNEQFF. The CDR3 DNA follows: TGTGCCAGCAGCCCAGGGACTAGCGGGAGAAAATTCTACAATGAGCAGTTCTTC. The chain carries TRBV7-9 and TRBJ2-1, with 14 bases that match TRBD2. The CDR3 has 18 amino acids. CDR1 is SEHNR, CDR2 FQNEAQ, per germline (reference sequence). V trimming: 5 bases; J trimming: 3 bases; junction bases outside the gene matches: 9. Variable domain in full (rest from reference TRBV7-9 and TRBJ2-1): DTGVSQNPRHKITKRGQNVTFRCDPISEHNRLYWYRQTLGQGPEFLTYFQNEAQLEKSRLLSDRFSAERPKGSFSTLEIQRTEQGDSAMYLCASSPGTSGRKFYNEQFFGPGTRLTVL.

This clonotype came up a few times. The chain uses TRBV3-1 and TRBJ1-2; D is unresolved. The CDR3 extends over 12 amino acids. The V gene lost 1 base and the J gene lost 8 bases, with 8 bases spanning the gap. Germline-derived CDR1 and CDR2 are LGHDT and YNNKEL (reference sequence). DNA of the CDR3: TGTGCCAGCAGCCAAGGGTCAGGCGGCTACACCTTC. Its protein product is CASSQGSGGYTF.

The V and J genes are TRBV14 and TRBJ2-3; either TRBD1 or TRBD2 may fit D (5 bases each). Trimming stripped 1 base from V and 3 bases from J, with 11 bases between. Germline V gene data show CDR1 as SGHDN and CDR2 as FVKESK. This CDR3 comprises 15 residues. Here the CDR3 reads CASSQGAGATDTQYF. As DNA, the CDR3 is TGTGCCAGCAGCCAAGGGGCCGGGGCGACAGATACGCAGTATTTT. The variable domain in full, completed from reference TRBV14 and TRBJ2-3, reads EAGVTQFPSHSVIEKGQTVTLRCDPISGHDNLYWYRRVMGKEIKFLLHFVKESKQDESGMPNNRFLAERTGGTYSTLKVQPAELEDSGVYFCASSQGAGATDTQYFGPGTRLTVL.

Worth noting for this clonotype: The junction and the germline gene differ at one end; a read error may be behind it. This sequence joins TRBV2 and TRBJ1-5; D remains unclear. The germline V gene encodes CDR1 SNHLY and CDR2 FYNNEI. This CDR3 spans 13 amino acids. Here the CDR3 DNA reads TGTGCCAGCAGGGAAGGGTACGGGCAGCCCCAGCATTTT. Residues: CASREGYGQPQHF.

The chain links TRBV20-1 to TRBJ2-1, with D possibly TRBD2 on 6 matching bases. Germline V gene data show CDR1 as DFQATT and CDR2 as SNEGSKA (reference sequence). The CDR3 spans 15 residues. The germline V and J ends were trimmed by 6 bases and 7 bases, with 22 bases remaining between them. In nucleotides, the CDR3 is TGCAGTGCCCTAACCTATCGACTAGAAGGGAATGAGCAGTTCTTC. This encodes CSALTYRLEGNEQFF.

This chain connects TRBV11-2 to TRBJ2-7; D gene unclear. The CDR3 covers 13 residues. Germline V lookup: CDR1 SGHAT, CDR2 FQNNGV. V shed 1 base and J shed 5 bases, with 9 bases lying between them. This chain's CDR3 is CASSLGFLDEQYF. The CDR3 region has the DNA TGTGCCAGCAGCTTAGGGTTTCTCGACGAGCAGTACTTC.

This clonotype was observed a handful of times. At one boundary the junction diverges from the germline segment, which might be a read error. This sequence joins TRBV27 and TRBJ1-2; TRBD1 aligns across 8 bases. The germline V gene has CDR1 MNHEY and CDR2 SMNVEV (reference sequence). There are 15 residues in the CDR3. In DNA form, the CDR3 reads TGTGCCAGCAGAACCGGGACAGGCTTTAACCATGGCTACACCTTC. Protein: CASRTGTGFNHGYTF.

This clonotype was recorded a few times. The DNA of the CDR3 is TGCAGTGCCGATGGGGGACAGGGGAGGGAAAATGAGCAGTTCTTC. Translation gives CSADGGQGRENEQFF. The J gene is TRBJ2-1, the V gene TRBV20-1; 10 bases fit TRBD1. With V trimmed by 6 bases and J by 7 bases, 12 bases remained unmatched. The CDR3 extends over 15 amino acids. Germline-derived CDR1 and CDR2 are DFQATT and SNEGSKA (reference sequence).

The V and J genes are TRBV4-3 and TRBJ2-1, with TRBD2 matching 8 bases. The CDR3 runs 15 residues. After removal of 0 bases from V and 9 bases from J, the junction contained 7 bases not matched to a gene. Germline lookup yields CDR1 LGHNA and CDR2 YSLEER. In nucleotides, the CDR3 is TGCGCCAGCAGCCAAGACAAGCGGGGGCGGCCTGAGCAGTTCTTC. Translating it yields CASSQDKRGRPEQFF.

This clonotype turned up a few times. The chain joins TRBV12-3 or TRBV12-4 to TRBJ2-7; D remains ambiguous. Trimming removed 5 bases at V and 2 bases at J, with 13 bases between. The CDR3 runs 14 residues. CDR3 nucleotides: TGTGCCAGCAGTAATCGAAGGAGTCCCTACGAGCAGTACTTC. This codes for CASSNRRSPYEQYF.

V usage is TRBV28 and J usage is TRBJ1-6; a weak D match, TRBD1 (5 bases). The germline V and J ends were trimmed by 4 bases and 4 bases, with 11 bases remaining between them. The CDR3 sequence is 15 residues long. Germline V lookup: CDR1 MDHEN, CDR2 SYDVKM. In DNA form, the CDR3 reads TGTGCCAGCAGTTCAGTGGAGGGGTATAATTCACCCCTCCACTTT. Protein product: CASSSVEGYNSPLHF.

This clonotype was recorded a few times. The V call is TRBV25-1, the J call TRBJ2-1; unclear D gene. The germline V gene has CDR1 MGHDK and CDR2 SYGVNS. V shed 2 bases and J shed 8 bases, with 7 bases lying between them. CDR3 length: 12 residues. The CDR3 nucleotides are TGTGCCAGCAGTGAACCCTTCCATGAGCAGTTCTTC. Amino acids: CASSEPFHEQFF.

The V call is TRBV27, the J call TRBJ2-5, with D perhaps TRBD1 (6 bases). From germline, CDR1 is MNHEY and CDR2 SMNVEV (reference sequence). V gave up 6 bases and J gave up 0 bases, with 11 bases separating them. The CDR3 sequence is 14 residues long. CDR3 sequence (DNA): TGTGCCAGCAGAGAAACAGGGTACCAAGAGACCCAGTACTTC. Translated, it gives CASRETGYQETQYF.

The rearrangement uses TRBV29-1 and TRBJ1-1, with unresolved D. The V and J ends lost 4 bases and 1 base respectively, with 7 bases between them. The CDR3 is 12 amino acids. Looked up from germline, CDR1 is SQVTM and CDR2 is ANQGSEA. The CDR3 spells CSVARKNTEAFF. CDR3 in DNA: TGCAGCGTTGCCCGGAAGAACACTGAAGCTTTCTTT.

There are a few counts of this clonotype. The chain uses TRBV12-3 or TRBV12-4 and TRBJ2-7, with D possibly matching TRBD2 (6 bases). Trimming took 5 bases from V and 1 from J, leaving 6 bases between them. The CDR3 is made up of 12 amino acids. The CDR3 sequence: CASSRESYEQYF. The CDR3 DNA is TGTGCCAGCAGTCGGGAGTCCTACGAGCAGTACTTC.

This chain connects TRBV10-3 to TRBJ1-4, with D unresolved. CDR3 length: 12 residues. Germline assignment: CDR1 ENHRY and CDR2 SYGVKD. The V and J ends lost 3 bases and 7 bases respectively, with 6 bases between them. Here the CDR3 reads CAISESVEKLFF. The CDR3 nucleotides are TGTGCCATCAGTGAAAGTGTTGAAAAACTGTTTTTT.

The genes are TRBV27 and TRBJ1-2; perhaps TRBD1 as D (5 bases). This CDR3 is built from 15 residues. Germline CDR1 is MNHEY and CDR2 is SMNVEV (reference sequence). V was clipped by 2 bases and J by 4 bases, with 14 bases between them. The CDR3 bases are TGTGCCAGCAGTTTAATGGCAGGGACGGCCTATGGCTACACCTTC. It encodes CASSLMAGTAYGYTF.

The V gene is TRBV7-6, the J gene TRBJ1-1; D ambiguous. The CDR3 has 15 amino acids. The germline CDR1 and CDR2 sequences are SGHVS and FNYEAQ. Trimming took 5 bases from V and 1 from J, leaving 14 bases between them. The CDR3 DNA is TGTGCCAGCAGCCAAAATCCGGCCGCGAACACTGAAGCTTTCTTT. Its protein is CASSQNPAANTEAFF.

The chain employs TRBV28 and TRBJ2-5, with D possibly TRBD2 on 5 matching bases. This CDR3 contains 13 residues. The V end lost 6 bases, the J end lost 5 bases, and 13 bases lay between the germline ends. From germline, CDR1 is MDHEN and CDR2 SYDVKM. CDR3 DNA: TGTGCCAGCAGCCACGGGGTGGGGGAGACCCAGTACTTC. As protein: CASSHGVGETQYF.

The chain combines TRBV4-3 with TRBJ2-5; 8 bases fit TRBD1. This CDR3 has 17 amino acids. With 1 base clipped from V and 5 bases from J, the junction kept 12 bases outside the gene matches. Germline values: CDR1 LGHNA, CDR2 YSLEER. The CDR3 DNA reads as TGCGCCAGCAGCCAAGGTTCCGGGACAGGATTGGGCGAGACCCAGTACTTC. Residues: CASSQGSGTGLGETQYF.

Only a few counts were recorded for this clonotype. The junction and the germline gene differ at one end; a read error may be behind it. The rearrangement uses TRBV2 and TRBJ2-5, with 7 positions matching TRBD1. This CDR3 is built from 13 residues. Germline lookup yields CDR1 SNHLY and CDR2 FYNNEI. CDR3 DNA sequence: TGTGCCAGCAGCGAAGACAGGGTTCAGACCCAGTACTTC. Residues: CASSEDRVQTQYF.

This clonotype was seen more than once but under ten times. The genes are TRBV21-1 and TRBJ2-5; no DNA check was done on the table's D call, TRBD2. TRBV21-1 is a known pseudogene. The CDR3 is 17 amino acids. The CDR3 nucleotides are TGTGCCAGCAGCGAAGGACTAGCGGGAGGTTGGGAAGAGACCCAGTACTTC. Translating gives CASSEGLAGGWEETQYF.

The chain is built from TRBV6-1 and TRBJ1-2; D remains ambiguous. Germline V gene data show CDR1 as MNHNS and CDR2 as SASEGT. The CDR3 sequence is 16 residues long. Deletions cut 3 bases from V and 4 bases from J, with 18 bases between. The CDR3 here is CASSDGSGDFLYGYTF. The DNA for the CDR3 is TGTGCCAGCAGTGACGGTTCGGGAGACTTTCTCTATGGCTACACCTTC.

The chain joins TRBV9 to TRBJ2-6; D possibly corresponds to TRBD1 (6 bases). Germline V gene data show CDR1 as SGDLS and CDR2 as YYNGEE. The CDR3 is 16 residues long. V shed 7 bases and J shed 2 bases, with 16 bases lying between them. This CDR3 is CASSHLWGPGANVLTF. The CDR3 bases are TGTGCCAGCTCACACCTTTGGGGGCCTGGGGCCAACGTCCTGACTTTC.

This clonotype was seen a single time. A read error may account for a junction end that differs from germline. This rearrangement joins TRBV4-1 to TRBJ2-5; D unresolved. CDR1 is MGHRA, CDR2 YSYEKL, per germline. The CDR3 is made up of 13 amino acids. The CDR3 region is CASTPTRLGTQYF. CDR3 DNA sequence: TGTGCCAGCACCCCGACCCGACTTGGAACCCAGTACTTC.

This sequence joins TRBV7-2 and TRBJ2-2, with D perhaps given as TRBD1 or TRBD2 (5 bases each). V was trimmed by 5 bases and J by 5 bases, leaving 21 bases between them. CDR3 length equals 17 residues. Per germline, CDR1 SGHTA and CDR2 FQGNSA. As DNA, the CDR3 is TGTGCCAGCAGCATACCCGGGACGTCGCCACTTACCGGGGAGCTGTTTTTT. Its translation is CASSIPGTSPLTGELFF. Using reference TRBV7-2 and TRBJ2-2 for the parts outside the CDR3, the full variable domain is GAGVSQSPSNKVTEKGKDVELRCDPISGHTALYWYRQSLGQGLEFLIYFQGNSAPDKSGLPSDRFSAERTGGSVSTLTIQRTQQEDSAVYLCASSIPGTSPLTGELFFGEGSRLTVL.